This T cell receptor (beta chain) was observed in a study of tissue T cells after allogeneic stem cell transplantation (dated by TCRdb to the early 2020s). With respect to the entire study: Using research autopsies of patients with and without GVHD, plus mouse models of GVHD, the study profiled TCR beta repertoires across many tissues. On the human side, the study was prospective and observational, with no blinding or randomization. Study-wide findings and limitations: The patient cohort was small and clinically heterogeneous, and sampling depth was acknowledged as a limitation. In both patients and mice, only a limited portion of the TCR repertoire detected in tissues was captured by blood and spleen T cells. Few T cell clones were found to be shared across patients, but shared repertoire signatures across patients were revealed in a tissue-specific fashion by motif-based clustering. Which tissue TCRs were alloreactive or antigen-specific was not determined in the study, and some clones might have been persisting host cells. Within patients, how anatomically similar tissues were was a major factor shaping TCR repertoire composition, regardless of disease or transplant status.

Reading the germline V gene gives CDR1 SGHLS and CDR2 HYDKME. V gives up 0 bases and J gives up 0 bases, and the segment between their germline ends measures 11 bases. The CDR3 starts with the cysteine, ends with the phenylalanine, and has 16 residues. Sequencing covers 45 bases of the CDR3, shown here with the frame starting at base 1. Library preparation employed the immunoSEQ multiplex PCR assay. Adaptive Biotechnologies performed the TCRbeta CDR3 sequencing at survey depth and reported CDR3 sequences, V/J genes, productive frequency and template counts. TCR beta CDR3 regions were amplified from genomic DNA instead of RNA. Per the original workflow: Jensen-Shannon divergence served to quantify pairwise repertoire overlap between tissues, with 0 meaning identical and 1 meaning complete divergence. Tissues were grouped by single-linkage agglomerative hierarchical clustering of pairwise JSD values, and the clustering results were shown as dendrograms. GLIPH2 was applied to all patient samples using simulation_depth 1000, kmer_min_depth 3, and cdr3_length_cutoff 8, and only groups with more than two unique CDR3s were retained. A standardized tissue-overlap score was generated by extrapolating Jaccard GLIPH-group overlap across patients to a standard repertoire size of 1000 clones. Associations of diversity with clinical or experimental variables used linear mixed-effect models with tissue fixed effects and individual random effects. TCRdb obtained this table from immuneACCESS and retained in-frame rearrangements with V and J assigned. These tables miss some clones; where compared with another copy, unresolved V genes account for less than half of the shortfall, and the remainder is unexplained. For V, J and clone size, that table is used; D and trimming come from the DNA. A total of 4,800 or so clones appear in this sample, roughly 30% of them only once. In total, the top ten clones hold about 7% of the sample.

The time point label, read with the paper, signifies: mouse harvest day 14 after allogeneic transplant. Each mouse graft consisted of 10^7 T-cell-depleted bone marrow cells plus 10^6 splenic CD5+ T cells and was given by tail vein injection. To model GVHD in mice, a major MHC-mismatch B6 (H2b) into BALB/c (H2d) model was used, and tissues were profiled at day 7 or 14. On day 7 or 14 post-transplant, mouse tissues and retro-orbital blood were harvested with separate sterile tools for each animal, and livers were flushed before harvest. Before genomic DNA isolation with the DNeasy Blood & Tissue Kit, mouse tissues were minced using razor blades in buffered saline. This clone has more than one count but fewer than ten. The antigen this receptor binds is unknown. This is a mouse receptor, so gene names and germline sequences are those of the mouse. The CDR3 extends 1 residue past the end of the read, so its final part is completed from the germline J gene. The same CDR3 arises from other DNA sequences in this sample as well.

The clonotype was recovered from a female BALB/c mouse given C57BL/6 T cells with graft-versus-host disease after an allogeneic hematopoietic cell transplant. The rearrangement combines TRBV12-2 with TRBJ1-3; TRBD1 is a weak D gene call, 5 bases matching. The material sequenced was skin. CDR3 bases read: TGTGCCAGCTCTCTCGGCTCAGGGAATTCTGGAAATACGCTCTAT. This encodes CASSLGSGNSGNTLY. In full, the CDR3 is CASSLGSGNSGNTLYF.